The 18 T cell receptor beta chains below all came from one sample that was sequenced in a study of blood T cell repertoires in COVID-19. Method: immunoSEQ multiplex PCR; TCRdb's copy keeps in-frame clones and lacks some. Seen here are some 420,000 clones, around 91% observed once, and the top ten hold around 1.1%. The sequenced material came from PBMCs or T cells enriched from blood (not recorded which). The receptors originated from a man in his thirties or forties who had recovered from COVID-19.

The chain carries TRBV7-7 and TRBJ2-2; 10 nucleotides line up with TRBD1. V gave up 6 bases and J gave up 2 bases; unmatched junction bases: 6. Germline CDR1 SSHAT, CDR2 FNYEAQ (reference sequence). The CDR3 runs to 16 residues. This CDR3 is CASRRGTGANTGELFF. The CDR3 nucleotides read TGTGCCAGCAGAAGAGGGACAGGGGCAAACACCGGGGAGCTGTTTTTT.

The chain employs TRBV19 and TRBJ2-7; 7 bases are shared with TRBD1. The V gene's germline CDR1 is LNHDA and CDR2 SQIVND (reference sequence). Losses at the gene ends were 5 bases for V and 2 bases for J; bases not matched to a gene: 9. The CDR3 sequence is 15 residues long. This CDR3 reads CASSDLGTAPYEQYF. The CDR3 DNA reads TGTGCCAGTAGTGATTTAGGGACAGCTCCCTACGAGCAGTACTTC. The complete variable domain, with remaining parts taken from reference TRBV19 and TRBJ2-7, reads DGGITQSPKYLFRKEGQNVTLSCEQNLNHDAMYWYRQDPGQGLRLIYYSQIVNDFQKGDIAEGYSVSREKKESFPLTVTSAQKNPTAFYLCASSDLGTAPYEQYFGPGTRLTVT.

The V and J genes are TRBV5-1 and TRBJ2-7; 9 nucleotides agree with TRBD1. There are 15 residues in the CDR3. Trimming took 5 bases from V and 5 from J; bases not matched to a gene: 11. Germline assignment: CDR1 SGHRS and CDR2 YFSETQ. The CDR3 loop reads CASSFNPGQGHEQYF. DNA of the CDR3: TGCGCCAGCAGTTTCAACCCGGGACAGGGCCACGAGCAGTACTTC.

V usage is TRBV19 and J usage is TRBJ1-5, with 10 nucleotides matching TRBD1. The trim removed 5 bases at V and 7 bases at J, leaving 14 bases unmatched. Looked up from germline, CDR1 is LNHDA and CDR2 is SQIVND (reference sequence). CDR3 length: 17 residues. This chain's CDR3 is CASSFRDRGGIGQPQHF. CDR3 DNA: TGTGCCAGTAGTTTCCGGGACAGGGGAGGTATCGGGCAGCCCCAGCATTTT.

The chain joins TRBV15 to TRBJ2-1; D may be TRBD1 (6 bases). The CDR3 is 15 residues long. Germline CDR1 is LNHNV and CDR2 is YYDKDF (reference sequence). V was trimmed by 3 bases and J by 0 bases, leaving 9 bases between them. CDR3 DNA: TGTGCCACCAGCAGGGACAGATACTCCTACAATGAGCAGTTCTTC. Its translation: CATSRDRYSYNEQFF.

There are a few counts of this clone. The DNA for the CDR3 is TGTGCCAGCAGCTTAGGTCTATACTCCTACAATGAGCAGTTCTTC. Translating it yields CASSLGLYSYNEQFF. V usage is TRBV11-3 and J usage is TRBJ2-1; D call uncertain. V gave up 1 base and J gave up 0 bases, with 7 bases separating them. Germline V CDR1 and CDR2: SGHNT, YENEEA. CDR3 length: 15 amino acids.

This clone was counted a single time. The rearrangement joins TRBV28 to TRBJ2-3, with TRBD1 matching over 7 bases. V lost 6 bases, J lost 0 bases, and 6 bases stayed unmatched. Germline CDR1 and CDR2: MDHEN and SYDVKM. This CDR3 is 15 amino acids long. This chain's CDR3 is CASSTGAASTDTQYF. CDR3 nucleotides: TGTGCCAGCAGCACAGGGGCGGCTAGCACAGATACGCAGTATTTT.

The chain links TRBV28 to TRBJ1-6; the match to TRBD1 covers 9 bases. Trimming took 3 bases from V and 7 from J; bases not matched to a gene: 7. This CDR3 is built from 16 residues. In germline, CDR1 is MDHEN, CDR2 SYDVKM. CDR3 coding DNA: TGTGCCAGCAGTTTTTATAGCGGACAGGGGAATTCACCCCTCCACTTT. Amino acids: CASSFYSGQGNSPLHF. The entire variable domain, with the rest obtained from reference TRBV28 and TRBJ1-6, is as follows: DVKVTQSSRYLVKRTGEKVFLECVQDMDHENMFWYRQDPGLGLRLIYFSYDVKMKEKGDIPEGYSVSREKKERFSLILESASTNQTSMYLCASSFYSGQGNSPLHFGNGTRLTVT.

CDR3 protein: CASSPRTEAYEQYF. The CDR3 DNA reads as TGTGCCAGCTCACCTAGGACAGAGGCCTACGAGCAGTACTTC. This rearrangement joins TRBV18 to TRBJ2-7; perhaps TRBD1 as D (6 bases). With 3 bases removed from V and 2 bases from J, the gap between germline ends came to 11 bases. CDR1 is KGHSH, CDR2 LQKENI, per germline. The CDR3 length is 14 residues.

As for this clone: The sample carries other DNA sequences with the same CDR3. The chain has TRBV28 and TRBJ1-1; no clear D. Germline assignment: CDR1 MDHEN and CDR2 SYDVKM. Trimming cost V 4 bases and J 3 bases, with 3 bases left between them. The CDR3 consists of 11 residues. In DNA, the CDR3 is TGTGCCAGCAGTTCCGACACTGAAGCTTTCTTT. Its translation is CASSSDTEAFF.

V is TRBV16 and J is TRBJ2-7; D call uncertain. V was pared by 2 bases and J by 6 bases, with 14 bases between. The CDR3 has 14 amino acids. Germline V CDR1 and CDR2: KGHSY, FQNENV. CDR3 in amino acids: CASSQARYLREQYF. The CDR3 DNA reads TGTGCCAGCAGCCAAGCCCGTTACCTACGCGAGCAGTACTTC.

V is TRBV3-1 (or the pseudogene TRBV3-2) and J is TRBJ2-2; TRBD2 matches 8 bases. The J segment lost 4 bases and the V segment lost 5 bases, leaving 12 bases of the junction unmatched. This CDR3 contains 17 residues. From germline, CDR1 is LGHDT and CDR2 YNNKEL (reference sequence). This chain's CDR3 is CASSWDPATSVTGELFF. The DNA for the CDR3 is TGTGCCAGCAGCTGGGACCCGGCGACTAGCGTCACCGGGGAGCTGTTTTTT.

This clone was detected once. At the DNA level, this CDR3 is encoded by other sequences in the same sample as well. The chain recombines TRBV4-1 with TRBJ2-7; 9 positions match TRBD2. J gave up 4 bases and V 1 base, and 5 bases lay outside the gene matches. CDR3 length: 15 amino acids. The germline V gene has CDR1 MGHRA and CDR2 YSYEKL. The CDR3 DNA is TGCGCCAGCAGCCAAGTTCTAGCGGGATCTTACGAGCAGTACTTC. Its translation: CASSQVLAGSYEQYF.

This clone was recorded at least ten times. The chain joins TRBV24-1 to TRBJ2-1; possibly TRBD2 for D (5 bases). The V end was cut by 8 bases, the J end by 1 base, with 17 bases between. This CDR3 is built from 16 residues. Per germline, CDR1 KGHDR and CDR2 SFDVKD. CDR3 bases: TGTGCCACCAACTTAGAGGGCCTAATATCCTACAATGAGCAGTTCTTC. It codes for CATNLEGLISYNEQFF.

This clone occurred a few times. This chain links TRBV5-1 with TRBJ1-1, with D perhaps TRBD1 (6 bases). Trimming pared 2 bases from V and 1 base from J, leaving 9 bases between. Germline CDR1 and CDR2: SGHRS and YFSETQ. The CDR3 runs 14 residues. This chain's CDR3 is CASSFVGANTEAFF. CDR3 coding DNA: TGCGCCAGCAGCTTCGTGGGGGCGAACACTGAAGCTTTCTTT.

This clone came up a few times. This chain uses TRBV5-1 with TRBJ2-7, with TRBD1 identical over 9 bases. With V trimmed by 3 bases and J by 6 bases, 7 bases remained unmatched. This CDR3 has 14 residues. The germline CDR1 and CDR2 sequences are SGHRS and YFSETQ. CDR3 DNA: TGCGCCAGCAGCTATGGGACAGGGCGGAGCGAGCAGTACTTC. It encodes CASSYGTGRSEQYF.

This clone was recorded only once. The V gene is TRBV27, the J gene TRBJ1-1, with D maybe TRBD1 (5 bases). The CDR3 is 19 amino acids. V lost 0 bases to trimming and J lost 0 bases, with 20 bases between them. Germline V gene sequence: CDR1 MNHEY, CDR2 SMNVEV (reference sequence). CDR3 DNA: TGTGCCAGCAGTTTATCGATTTTTTACGGGCAGGGCCTGAACACTGAAGCTTTCTTT. Translated: CASSLSIFYGQGLNTEAFF.

The V call is TRBV4-1, the J call TRBJ1-1; 8 positions agree with TRBD1. Germline trimming cut 1 base from V and 0 bases from J; bases unmatched to any gene: 7. CDR3 length: 17 residues. Germline CDR1 and CDR2: MGHRA and YSYEKL. CDR3 nucleotide sequence: TGCGCCAGCAGCCAAGGACAGGGGTTGAGGATGAACACTGAAGCTTTCTTT. Amino acid sequence: CASSQGQGLRMNTEAFF.